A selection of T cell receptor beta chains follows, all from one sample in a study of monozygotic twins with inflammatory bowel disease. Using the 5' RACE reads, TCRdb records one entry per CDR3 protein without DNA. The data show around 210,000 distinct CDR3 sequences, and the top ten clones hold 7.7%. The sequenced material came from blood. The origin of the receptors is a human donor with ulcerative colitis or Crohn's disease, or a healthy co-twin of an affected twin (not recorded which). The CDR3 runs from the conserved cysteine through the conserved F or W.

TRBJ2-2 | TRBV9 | CASSVRTGTGYTGELFF
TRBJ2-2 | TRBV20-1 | CSAYRGGNTGELFF
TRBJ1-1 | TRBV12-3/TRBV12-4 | CASRDWQGLNTEAFF
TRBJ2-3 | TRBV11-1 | CASSPSGAGEDTQYF
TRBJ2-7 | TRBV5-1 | CASSYSSLAGEKNSYEQYF
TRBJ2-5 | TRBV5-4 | CASSSGLAGGSYQETQYF
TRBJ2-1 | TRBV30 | CAWSGASYNEQFF
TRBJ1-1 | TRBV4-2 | CASSQEGGLNTEAFF
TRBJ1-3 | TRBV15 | CATSRPGAGNTIYF
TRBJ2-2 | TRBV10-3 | CAISEGPNTGELFF
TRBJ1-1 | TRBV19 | CASSQGWRSNTEAFF
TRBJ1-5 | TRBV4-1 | CASSQDLVQPQHF
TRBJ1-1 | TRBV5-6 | CASSPWDSSNTEAFF
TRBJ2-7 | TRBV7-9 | CASSPSEILSEQYF
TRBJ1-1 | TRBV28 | CASSFMDRLNTEAFF
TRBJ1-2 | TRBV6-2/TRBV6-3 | CASSYRRTGGSDGYTF
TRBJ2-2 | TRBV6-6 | CASKNSGVSGELFF
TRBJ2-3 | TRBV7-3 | CASSWGSGASTDTQYF
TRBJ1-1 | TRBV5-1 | CASSGGQGAVITEAFF
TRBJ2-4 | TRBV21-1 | CASTIRKRLTKNIQYF
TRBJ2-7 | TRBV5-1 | CASSLGSGAYEQYF
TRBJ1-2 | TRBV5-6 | CASFRGNYGYTF
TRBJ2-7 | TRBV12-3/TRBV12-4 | CASRATGASYEQYF
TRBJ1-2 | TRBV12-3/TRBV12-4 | CASSFGDSYGYTF
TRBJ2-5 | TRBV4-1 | CASSPPTSPETQYF
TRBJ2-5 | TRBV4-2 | CASSQDWGGGGQETQYF
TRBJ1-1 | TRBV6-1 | CASQREGRGTEAFF
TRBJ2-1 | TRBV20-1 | CSAARGGYNEQFF
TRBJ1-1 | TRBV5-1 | CASSLQGPKNTEAFF
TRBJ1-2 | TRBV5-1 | CASSPGTGIDGYTF
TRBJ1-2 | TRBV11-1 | CASSSLKSDGRRIYGYTF
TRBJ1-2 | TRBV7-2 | CASSLNVHGYTF
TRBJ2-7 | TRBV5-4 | CASSFGQGEQYF
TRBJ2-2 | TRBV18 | CASSPSDRGSTGELFF
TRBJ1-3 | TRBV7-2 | CASSLDVSRAGNTIYF
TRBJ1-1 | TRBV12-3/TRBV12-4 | CASSFGDGTEAFF
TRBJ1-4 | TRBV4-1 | CASSPEGATNEKLFF
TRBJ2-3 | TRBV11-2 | CASSFEATDTQYF
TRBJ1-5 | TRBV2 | CASSEVGGGNQPQHF
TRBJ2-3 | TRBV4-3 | CASSQEFKGPDTQYF
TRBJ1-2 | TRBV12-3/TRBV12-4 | CASSLAPGTGRGGYTF
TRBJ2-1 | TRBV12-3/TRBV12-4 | CASSGDSRSNNEQFF
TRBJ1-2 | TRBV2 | CASRARDRSNYGYTF
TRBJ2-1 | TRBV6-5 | CASSWPGAYNEQFF
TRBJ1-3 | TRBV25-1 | CASSEGGGSGDTIYF
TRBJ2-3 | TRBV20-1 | CSASWASGRSGDTQYF
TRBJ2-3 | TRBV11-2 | CASSVGGGGRSPDTQYF
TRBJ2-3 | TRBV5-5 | CASSYRDSSTDTQYF
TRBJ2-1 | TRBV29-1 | CSVEDLIEQFF
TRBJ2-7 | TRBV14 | CASSQVQGSYEQYF
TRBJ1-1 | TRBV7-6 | CASSLEREGAEAFF
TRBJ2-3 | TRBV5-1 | CASSGGLASYTDTQYF
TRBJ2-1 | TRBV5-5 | CASSSMGRGAYNEQFF
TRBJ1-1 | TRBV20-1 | CSARDPGQGAGSAEAFF
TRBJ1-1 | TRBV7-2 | CASSSGGVGHMNTEAFF
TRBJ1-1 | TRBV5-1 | CASSQTPAAYEAFF
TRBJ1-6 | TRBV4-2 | CASSQDPATTNNSPLHF